This TCR beta chain derives from a study of vaccination effects on CD4 cells after COVID-19. Study-level background: All study participants received two doses of BNT162b2 or mRNA-1273 vaccine.

Antigen-specific CD4+ T cells were first expanded with viral peptide pools by the ViraFEST assay and only then sequenced. The culture ran for roughly ten days, and then CD4+ T cells were isolated. People in the vaccine group had not been infected with SARS-CoV-2 before, and their nucleocapsid antibodies were negative. A half-medium replacement with IL-2 medium was carried out on days 3 and 7. Study-wide findings and caveats: Infection- and vaccine-induced clones contracted markedly late after vaccination. Cross-reactivity toward common cold coronaviruses was confined to only 1 of 255 vaccine-induced clones in healthy vaccinees.

CDR3 size: 13 residues. Germline V gene data show CDR1 as SGHTA and CDR2 as FQGNSA. V lost 4 bases and J 10 bases, leaving 16 bases between the germline ends. About this clone: The antigen is undetermined.

Sequencing was performed with immunoSEQ multiplex PCR; in TCRdb, only in-frame clones are kept and a portion is missing. The table shows tens of thousands of clones, with over 70% occurring only once. This specimen consisted of CD4+ T cells from PBMCs cultured with HCoV-OC43 spike peptides, obtained before COVID-19 vaccination. Subset specified: HCoV-OC43 spike overlapping peptide pool stimulation. This clonotype was obtained from a human donor who received a COVID-19 vaccine. The chain uses TRBV7-2 and TRBJ1-1, with D possibly being TRBD1 (6 bases). Written as DNA, the CDR3 is TGTGCCAGCAGCTCGAGGGACACCCGAGGAGCTTTCTTT. Protein sequence: CASSSRDTRGAFF.